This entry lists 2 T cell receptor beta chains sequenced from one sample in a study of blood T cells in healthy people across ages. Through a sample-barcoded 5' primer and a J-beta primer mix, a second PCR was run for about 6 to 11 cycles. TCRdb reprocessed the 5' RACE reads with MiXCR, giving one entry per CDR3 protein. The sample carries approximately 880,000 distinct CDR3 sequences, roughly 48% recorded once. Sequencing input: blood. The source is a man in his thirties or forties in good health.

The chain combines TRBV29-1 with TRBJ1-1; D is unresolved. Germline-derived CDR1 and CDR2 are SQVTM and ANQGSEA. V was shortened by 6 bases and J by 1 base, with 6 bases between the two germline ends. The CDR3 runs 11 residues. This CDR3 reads CSVGPNTEAFF. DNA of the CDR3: TGCAGCGTAGGGCCGAACACTGAAGCTTTCTTT.

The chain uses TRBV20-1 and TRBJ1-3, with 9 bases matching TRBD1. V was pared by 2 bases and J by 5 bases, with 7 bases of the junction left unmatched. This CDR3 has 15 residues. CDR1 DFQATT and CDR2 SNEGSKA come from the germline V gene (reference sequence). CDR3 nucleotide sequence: TGCAGTGCTAGACCGGGACAGGGTGCTCGAAACACCATATATTTT. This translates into CSARPGQGARNTIYF.